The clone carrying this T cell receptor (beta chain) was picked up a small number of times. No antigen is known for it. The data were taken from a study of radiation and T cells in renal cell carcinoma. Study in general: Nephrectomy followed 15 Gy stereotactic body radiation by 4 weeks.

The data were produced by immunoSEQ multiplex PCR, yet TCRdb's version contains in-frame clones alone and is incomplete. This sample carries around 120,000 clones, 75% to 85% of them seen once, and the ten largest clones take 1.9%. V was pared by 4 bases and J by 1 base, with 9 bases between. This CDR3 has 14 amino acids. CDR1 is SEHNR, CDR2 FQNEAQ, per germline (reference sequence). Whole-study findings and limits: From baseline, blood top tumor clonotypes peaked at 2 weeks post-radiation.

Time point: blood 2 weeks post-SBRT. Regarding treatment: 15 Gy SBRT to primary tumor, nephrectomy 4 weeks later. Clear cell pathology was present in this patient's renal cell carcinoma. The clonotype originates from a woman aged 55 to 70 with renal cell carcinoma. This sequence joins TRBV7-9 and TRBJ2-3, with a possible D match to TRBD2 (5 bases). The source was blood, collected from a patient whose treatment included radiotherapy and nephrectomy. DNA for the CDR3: TGTGCCAGCAGCTCTCCCGGGGGCACAGATACGCAGTATTTT. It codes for CASSSPGGTDTQYF.